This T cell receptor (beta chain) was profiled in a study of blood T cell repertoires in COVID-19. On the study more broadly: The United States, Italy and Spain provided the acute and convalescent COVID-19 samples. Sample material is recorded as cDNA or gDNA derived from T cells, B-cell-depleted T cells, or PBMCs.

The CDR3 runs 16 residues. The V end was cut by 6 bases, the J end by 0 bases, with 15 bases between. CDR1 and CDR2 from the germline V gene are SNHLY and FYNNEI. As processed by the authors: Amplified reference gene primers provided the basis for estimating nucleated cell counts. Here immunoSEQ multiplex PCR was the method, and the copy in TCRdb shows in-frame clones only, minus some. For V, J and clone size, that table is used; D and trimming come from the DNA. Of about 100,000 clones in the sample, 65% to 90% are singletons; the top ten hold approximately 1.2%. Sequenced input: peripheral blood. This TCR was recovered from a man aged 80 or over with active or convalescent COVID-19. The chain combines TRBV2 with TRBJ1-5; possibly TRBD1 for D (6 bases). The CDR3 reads CASSQMGAYSNQPQHF. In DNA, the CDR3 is TGTGCCAGCAGCCAAATGGGGGCGTATAGCAATCAGCCCCAGCATTTT.